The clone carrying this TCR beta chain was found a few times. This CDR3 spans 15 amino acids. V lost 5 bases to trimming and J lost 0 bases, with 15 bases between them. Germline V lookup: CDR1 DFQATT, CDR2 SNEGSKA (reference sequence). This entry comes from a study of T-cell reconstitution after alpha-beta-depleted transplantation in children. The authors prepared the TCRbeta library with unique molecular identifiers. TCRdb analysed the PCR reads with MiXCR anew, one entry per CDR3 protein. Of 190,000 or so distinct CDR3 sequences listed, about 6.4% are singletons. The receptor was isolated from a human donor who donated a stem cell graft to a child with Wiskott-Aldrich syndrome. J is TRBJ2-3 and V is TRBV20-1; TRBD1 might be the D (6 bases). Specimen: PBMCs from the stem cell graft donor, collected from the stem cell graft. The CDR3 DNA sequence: TGCAGTGCTGACGACAGGACCATTAGCACAGATACGCAGTATTTT. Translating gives CSADDRTISTDTQYF.